The following is a T cell receptor beta chain sequence with its context. Antigen unknown. The data are from a study of response to subunit inactivated influenza vaccine. TCRdb reanalysed the RT-PCR reads using MiXCR and keeps one entry per CDR3 protein. Here the sample spans more than 600,000 distinct CDR3 sequences, 15% to 20% being singletons. Study results and caveats: The authors offered the suggestion that each seasonal influenza vaccination recruits few new T cells.

This specimen was PBMCs from blood, taken 4 to 6 days after vaccination. The sequence derives from a middle-aged man who received an inactivated influenza vaccine.

CDR3 loop: CSAAPMAGVSGTDTQYF. CDR3 bases: TGCAGTGCTGCACCTATGGCGGGGGTCTCCGGCACAGATACGCAGTATTTT. This chain uses TRBV20-1 with TRBJ2-3; 7 nucleotides line up with TRBD2. Germline V gives CDR1 DFQATT, CDR2 SNEGSKA (reference sequence). The length of the CDR3 is 17 residues. The J segment lost 1 base and the V segment lost 5 bases, leaving 15 bases of the junction unmatched.